Shown below are 30 T cell receptor beta chains from a single sample sequenced in a study of Ad26.COV2.S vaccination and SARS-CoV-2 variants. Treatment of the sample: 15 to 20 received Ad26.COV2.S at low or high dose, single or two shots; roughly five received placebo; per-sample allocation not given. Sample collection was performed on day 63 after the first vaccine or placebo injection. Sequenced by immunoSEQ multiplex PCR; TCRdb stores in-frame clones only, minus some. The sample yields 450,000 to 550,000 clones, roughly 87% seen once. The specimen was peripheral blood, collected in a trial of Ad26.COV2.S vaccine versus placebo. The receptors come from a person aged 18-60 years who received the Ad26.COV2.S COVID-19 vaccine or a placebo.

The chain recombines TRBV4-1 with TRBJ1-6; D not certain. Germline loops: CDR1 MGHRA, CDR2 YSYEKL. The V end lost 4 bases, the J end lost 5 bases, and 24 bases lay between the germline ends. The CDR3 sequence is 19 residues long. The DNA for the CDR3 is TGCGCCAGCAGCCCCGGGCCTCGCCTGTTTGGAGGTGATAATTCACCCCTCCACTTT. Its translation: CASSPGPRLFGGDNSPLHF.

The V call is TRBV7-9, the J call TRBJ1-1; D is undetermined. Trimming shortened V by 4 bases and J by 4 bases, and 10 bases separated the two germline ends. This CDR3 has 13 amino acids. Germline values: CDR1 SEHNR, CDR2 FQNEAQ (reference sequence). The CDR3 nucleotides read TGTGCCAGCAGCTCCACCGGGCCCACTGAAGCTTTCTTT. It yields the protein CASSSTGPTEAFF.

The rearrangement links TRBV15 to TRBJ1-6; D is ambiguous. CDR1 is LNHNV, CDR2 YYDKDF, per germline (reference sequence). The germline V and J ends were trimmed by 0 bases and 9 bases, with 6 bases remaining between them. The CDR3 extends over 13 amino acids. The CDR3 coding sequence is TGTGCCACCAGCAGAGAGGATAGTTCACCCCTCCACTTT. Its protein is CATSREDSSPLHF. The full variable domain, rest sourced from reference TRBV15 and TRBJ1-6, is DAMVIQNPRYQVTQFGKPVTLSCSQTLNHNVMYWYQQKSSQAPKLLFHYYDKDFNNEADTPDNFQSRRPNTSFCFLDIRSPGLGDTAMYLCATSREDSSPLHFGNGTRLTVT.

V usage is TRBV19 and J usage is TRBJ1-5; D is undetermined. V lost 4 bases and J 1 base, leaving 8 bases between the germline ends. The germline V gene has CDR1 LNHDA and CDR2 SQIVND (reference sequence). This CDR3 has 14 residues. The CDR3: CASSTGRSNQPQHF. The CDR3 DNA is TGTGCCAGTAGTACAGGACGGAGCAATCAGCCCCAGCATTTT.

The chain combines TRBV28 with TRBJ2-5; a possible D gene is TRBD1 (5 bases). The germline CDR1 and CDR2 sequences are MDHEN and SYDVKM. Trimming cost V 3 bases and J 4 bases, with 9 bases left between them. The CDR3 runs to 13 residues. CDR3 bases: TGTGCCAGCAGTTTTTCAGGGCCAGAGACCCAGTACTTC. It translates to CASSFSGPETQYF.

The V and J genes are TRBV3-1 (or the pseudogene TRBV3-2) and TRBJ2-1, with a possible D match to TRBD1 (5 bases). This CDR3 region has 16 residues. Looked up from germline, CDR1 is LGHDT and CDR2 is YNNKEL (reference sequence). Trimming took off 5 bases at V and 0 bases at J, with 14 bases between the two ends. DNA for the CDR3: TGTGCCAGCAGCGCCACCCAGGGTGGCTCCTACAATGAGCAGTTCTTC. This encodes CASSATQGGSYNEQFF.

This chain connects TRBV11-2 to TRBJ2-7; D possibly corresponds to TRBD2 (6 bases). Germline V gene lookup returns CDR1 SGHAT and CDR2 FQNNGV. The CDR3 has 16 amino acids. The ends were cut back, 3 bases at V and 0 bases at J, with 15 bases in the middle. The CDR3 here is CASSLGRGGRSYEQYF. The DNA of the CDR3 is TGTGCCAGCAGCTTGGGGCGGGGTGGACGCTCCTACGAGCAGTACTTC.

J is TRBJ2-5 and V is TRBV27; D is possibly TRBD1 or TRBD2 (6 bases each). V was trimmed by 1 base and J by 2 bases, leaving 20 bases between them. CDR3 size: 18 residues. Germline-derived CDR1 and CDR2 are MNHEY and SMNVEV (reference sequence). The CDR3 spells CASSLYPTGRGPQETQYF. The CDR3 DNA is TGTGCCAGCAGTTTATACCCCACCGGCCGGGGGCCGCAAGAGACCCAGTACTTC.

The rearrangement uses TRBV30 and TRBJ1-1, with no clear D. Germline values: CDR1 GTSNPN, CDR2 SVGIG (reference sequence). V was clipped by 6 bases and J by 1 base, with 9 bases between them. This CDR3 is built from 12 residues. CDR3 bases: TGTGCCTGCCCTACAGCGAACACTGAAGCTTTCTTT. Residues: CACPTANTEAFF.

This rearrangement joins TRBV7-9 to TRBJ1-2; D is unresolved. V shed 1 base and J shed 2 bases, with 8 bases lying between them. Germline CDR1 SEHNR, CDR2 FQNEAQ (reference sequence). This CDR3 has 14 amino acids. The CDR3 spells CASSLDQANYGYTF. The DNA for the CDR3 is TGTGCCAGCAGCTTAGATCAGGCGAACTATGGCTACACCTTC.

This chain links TRBV11-3 with TRBJ2-1; 11 nucleotides line up with TRBD2. The CDR3 covers 14 residues. The V segment lost 5 bases and the J segment 10 bases; nucleotides outside the gene matches: 7. The germline V gene has CDR1 SGHNT and CDR2 YENEEA. CDR3 protein: CASSLAGGTREQFF. Written as DNA, the CDR3 is TGTGCCAGCAGCCTAGCGGGGGGTACCAGGGAGCAGTTCTTC.

The gene calls are TRBV7-9 and TRBJ1-2; 7 bases are shared with TRBD1. The CDR3 runs 14 residues. Per the germline V gene, CDR1 is SEHNR and CDR2 is FQNEAQ (reference sequence). V shed 2 bases and J 4 bases; nucleotides not matched to a gene: 4. CDR3 protein: CASSLRQGGYGYTF. DNA for the CDR3: TGTGCCAGCAGCTTAAGGCAGGGGGGCTATGGCTACACCTTC.

As to this clone: Other DNA sequences in this specimen translate into the identical CDR3. V is TRBV5-1 and J is TRBJ1-1, with a weak D call TRBD1 (5 bases). Trimming took off 2 bases at V and 0 bases at J, with 11 bases between the two ends. The length of the CDR3 is 15 residues. Per the germline V gene, CDR1 is SGHRS and CDR2 is YFSETQ. This CDR3 reads CASSLTGTVNTEAFF. CDR3 in DNA: TGCGCCAGCAGCTTAACCGGGACGGTGAACACTGAAGCTTTCTTT.

The chain couples TRBV6-5 to TRBJ2-2, with 8 bases fitting TRBD1. With 0 bases clipped from V and 6 bases from J, the junction kept 6 bases outside the gene matches. Per the germline V gene, CDR1 is MNHEY and CDR2 is SVGAGI. This CDR3 is built from 16 residues. CDR3 sequence (DNA): TGTGCCAGCAGTTACTCGTCGACAGGGGTGGCCGGGGAGCTGTTTTTT. It codes for CASSYSSTGVAGELFF.

The chain combines TRBV28 with TRBJ2-7; possibly TRBD2 for D (5 bases). V lost 6 bases to trimming and J lost 3 bases, with 12 bases between them. The germline gives CDR1 MDHEN, CDR2 SYDVKM. The CDR3 sequence is 13 residues long. CDR3 loop: CASSERIVYEQYF. CDR3 sequence (DNA): TGTGCCAGCAGCGAGCGGATAGTCTACGAGCAGTACTTC.

CDR3 DNA sequence: TGTGCCAGCAGCTTAGTGAGCGGGGGGGCGTCGGGGCAGTTCTTC. It specifies CASSLVSGGASGQFF. The chain employs TRBV7-2 and TRBJ2-1, with 10 bases identical to TRBD2. Germline assignment: CDR1 SGHTA and CDR2 FQGNSA. After removal of 1 base from V and 12 bases from J, the junction contained 9 bases not matched to a gene. The CDR3 has 15 residues.

This chain uses TRBV4-3 with TRBJ2-7, with 8 positions matching TRBD1. The V segment lost 1 base and the J segment 2 bases; nucleotides outside the gene matches: 7. Germline V gene data show CDR1 as LGHNA and CDR2 as YSLEER. The CDR3 extends over 16 amino acids. The CDR3 loop is CASSQARDRRTYEQYF. CDR3 in DNA: TGCGCCAGCAGCCAAGCACGGGACAGGAGAACCTACGAGCAGTACTTC.

This clone was picked up one time. CDR3 bases: TGTGCCAGCAGCCCGGCTAACCAAGAGACCCAGTACTTC. Amino acid sequence: CASSPANQETQYF. The V call is TRBV7-2, the J call TRBJ2-5; D gene uncertain. Trimming took 5 bases from V and 0 from J, leaving 7 bases between them. From germline, CDR1 is SGHTA and CDR2 FQGNSA. CDR3 length: 13 amino acids.

As concerns this clone: Germline and junction disagree at one end, which may indicate a read error. This rearrangement joins TRBV7-7 to TRBJ2-5, with D maybe TRBD1 (6 bases). Germline loops: CDR1 SSHAT, CDR2 FNYEAQ (reference sequence). The CDR3 has 16 residues. CDR3 sequence reads: CASSPNPGHVQETQYF. The CDR3 DNA follows: TGTGCTAGCAGCCCGAACCCGGGACACGTACAAGAGACCCAGTACTTC. Using reference TRBV7-7 and TRBJ2-5 for the parts outside the CDR3, the full variable domain is GAGVSQSPRYKVTKRGQDVTLRCDPISSHATLYWYQQALGQGPEFLTYFNYEAQPDKSGLPSDRFSAERPEGSISTLTIQRTEQRDSAMYRCASSPNPGHVQETQYFGPGTRLLVL.

A word on this clone: In the same sample, other DNA sequences code for this CDR3. The chain is built from TRBV12-3 or TRBV12-4 and TRBJ2-5, with unresolved D. The length of the CDR3 is 13 residues. The V end was cut by 3 bases, the J end by 3 bases, with 8 bases between. The CDR3 sequence: CASSFAGKETQYF. Here the CDR3 DNA reads TGTGCCAGCAGTTTTGCCGGAAAAGAGACCCAGTACTTC.

The V and J genes are TRBV5-4 and TRBJ1-1; perhaps TRBD1 as D (5 bases). Between the trimmed V and J ends, which lost 0 bases and 1 base, there was a span of 10 bases. The CDR3 totals 15 residues. CDR1 is SGHNT, CDR2 YYREEE, per germline (reference sequence). In DNA form, the CDR3 reads TGTGCCAGCAGCTTGGGAGGGGAGTCGAACACTGAAGCTTTCTTT. Translated: CASSLGGESNTEAFF.

The chain uses TRBV6-6 and TRBJ2-5; possible D gene TRBD1, 7 bases. The CDR3 has 16 residues. Germline CDR1 is MNHNY and CDR2 is SVGAGI (reference sequence). Trimming took off 6 bases at V and 4 bases at J, with 21 bases between the two ends. The CDR3 reads CASRKGGAGGPETQYF. CDR3 nucleotides: TGTGCCAGCAGGAAGGGGGGAGCAGGGGGGCCAGAGACCCAGTACTTC.

The chain couples TRBV27 to TRBJ2-7; D remains unclear. Trimming removed 4 bases at V and 1 base at J, with 8 bases between. Germline CDR1 MNHEY, CDR2 SMNVEV (reference sequence). The CDR3 runs 13 residues. The CDR3 sequence is CASSSALSYEQYF. In DNA form, the CDR3 reads TGTGCCAGCAGTTCAGCATTGTCCTACGAGCAGTACTTC.

The chain carries TRBV6-5 and TRBJ2-7; D ambiguous. Germline CDR1 is MNHEY and CDR2 is SVGAGI. The CDR3 is 14 amino acids. The V and J ends lost 1 base and 0 bases respectively, with 7 bases between them. Written as DNA, the CDR3 is TGTGCCAGCAGTTACTTCAGGTCCTCCTACGAGCAGTACTTC. As protein: CASSYFRSSYEQYF.

This chain links TRBV3-1 (or the pseudogene TRBV3-2) with TRBJ2-7; 7 nucleotides align to TRBD2. This CDR3 contains 15 residues. Germline V gene lookup returns CDR1 LGHDT and CDR2 YNNKEL (reference sequence). Trimming at V came to 1 base and at J to 5 bases, leaving 8 bases not matched to a gene. The CDR3 spells CASSQAPGRGNEQYF. The CDR3 DNA follows: TGTGCCAGCAGCCAAGCCCCGGGGCGGGGGAACGAGCAGTACTTC.

The rearrangement joins TRBV27 to TRBJ1-2, with 9 bases identical to TRBD1. There are 17 residues in the CDR3. Trimming at V came to 4 bases and at J to 4 bases, leaving 13 bases not matched to a gene. The germline V gene encodes CDR1 MNHEY and CDR2 SMNVEV (reference sequence). CDR3 sequence (DNA): TGTGCCAGCAGTTCCCACAGGGGGCGAAGCCACGCCTATGGCTACACCTTC. The encoded protein is CASSSHRGRSHAYGYTF.

The J gene is TRBJ2-1, the V gene TRBV7-2; 9 bases agree with TRBD2. V trimming: 1 base; J trimming: 9 bases; junction bases outside the gene matches: 7. Germline lookup yields CDR1 SGHTA and CDR2 FQGNSA. CDR3 length: 15 amino acids. The CDR3 region has the DNA TGTGCCAGCAGCTTAGGGCGGCTAGCGGGAACTGAGCAGTTCTTC. Protein product: CASSLGRLAGTEQFF.

The chain joins TRBV4-1 to TRBJ2-7; D is unclear. Germline V gives CDR1 MGHRA, CDR2 YSYEKL. This CDR3 has 15 residues. V shed 0 bases and J shed 3 bases, with 12 bases lying between them. The CDR3 DNA is TGCGCCAGCAGCCAAGATGCCATCACCCTCTACGAGCAGTACTTC. This gives the protein CASSQDAITLYEQYF.

This clone showed up just once. DNA for the CDR3: TGCGCCAGCAGCTTGGACCCGGGACTAGCGGCCGAGCAGTACTTC. Protein: CASSLDPGLAAEQYF. This chain joins TRBV5-1 and TRBJ2-7; 11 bases line up with TRBD2. In germline, CDR1 is SGHRS, CDR2 YFSETQ. This CDR3 comprises 15 residues. V was clipped by 0 bases and J by 6 bases; unmatched bases: 5.

This clone appeared a single time. V usage is TRBV29-1 and J usage is TRBJ1-1; no clear D. This CDR3 has 13 amino acids. CDR1 is SQVTM and CDR2 is ANQGSEA in the germline V gene. V gave up 4 bases and J gave up 2 bases, with 11 bases separating them. The CDR3 DNA reads as TGCAGCGTTGTGGTCGGGCTTAACACTGAAGCTTTCTTT. Amino acid sequence: CSVVVGLNTEAFF.